This T cell receptor (beta chain) was recovered during a study of blood T cell dynamics during melanoma immunotherapy. Across the study: Standard first-line treatment here was pembrolizumab or nivolumab plus ipilimumab in metastatic melanoma.

Some clones are missing from TCRdb's copy, which holds only in-frame ones; the method was immunoSEQ multiplex PCR. The table has about 17,000 clones, around 90% seen once. V shed 5 bases and J 2 bases; nucleotides not matched to a gene: 4. Germline assignment: CDR1 SGHTA and CDR2 FQGNSA. The CDR3 runs 14 residues. This clone was found once. Time point defined: week 3, after first cycle of checkpoint inhibitor. Samples come from before therapy and from week 3 after the first blockade cycle. Disease control meant complete response, partial response or stable disease at 12 weeks. This sequence was found in a human donor with melanoma. This material consisted of blood, taken from a patient treated with checkpoint blockade. This chain joins TRBV7-2 and TRBJ2-3; the match to TRBD2 covers 7 bases. The CDR3 here is CASSQGLVTDTQYF. The CDR3 DNA sequence: TGTGCCAGCAGCCAAGGACTAGTCACAGATACGCAGTATTTT.